The sequence of this T cell receptor beta chain was determined in a study of cytomegalovirus exposure and HLA in healthy donors. 13 Jbeta primers and 60 Vbeta primers were used for the PCR. Profiling relied on immunoSEQ multiplex PCR, and the TCRdb table lists in-frame clones only, not all of them. The sample shows roughly 160,000 clones, around 75% of them seen only once. CDR3 length equals 13 residues. Deletions cut 8 bases from V and 5 bases from J, with 12 bases between. CDR1 and CDR2 (germline): LNHDA, SQIVND (reference sequence). This chain connects TRBV19 to TRBJ2-2, with a possible D match to TRBD1 (6 bases). Specimen: PBMCs. The clonotype comes from a male donor in good health and CMV-seronegative. The CDR3 DNA follows: TGTGCCAGTGGTAACAGGGCAACCGGGGAGCTGTTTTTT. Protein product: CASGNRATGELFF. Complete variable domain (other parts from reference TRBV19 and TRBJ2-2): DGGITQSPKYLFRKEGQNVTLSCEQNLNHDAMYWYRQDPGQGLRLIYYSQIVNDFQKGDIAEGYSVSREKKESFPLTVTSAQKNPTAFYLCASGNRATGELFFGEGSRLTVL.